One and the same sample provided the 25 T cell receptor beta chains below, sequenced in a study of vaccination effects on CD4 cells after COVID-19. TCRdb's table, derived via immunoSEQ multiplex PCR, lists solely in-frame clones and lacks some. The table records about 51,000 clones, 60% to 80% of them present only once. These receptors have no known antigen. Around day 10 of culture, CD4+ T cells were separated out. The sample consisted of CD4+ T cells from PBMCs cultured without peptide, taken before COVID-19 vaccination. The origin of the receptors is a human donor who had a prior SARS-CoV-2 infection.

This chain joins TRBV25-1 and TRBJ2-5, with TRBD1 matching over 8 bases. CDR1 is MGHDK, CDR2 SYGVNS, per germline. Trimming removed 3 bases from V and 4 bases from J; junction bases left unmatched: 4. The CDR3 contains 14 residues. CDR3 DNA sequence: TGTGCCAGCAGTGACGCAGGGGGCACAGAGACCCAGTACTTC. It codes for CASSDAGGTETQYF.

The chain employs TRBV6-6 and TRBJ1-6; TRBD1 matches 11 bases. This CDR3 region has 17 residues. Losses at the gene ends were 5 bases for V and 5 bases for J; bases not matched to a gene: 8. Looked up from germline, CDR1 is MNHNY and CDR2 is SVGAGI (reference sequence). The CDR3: CASSHGQGAYNNSPLHF. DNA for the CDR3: TGTGCCAGCAGTCATGGACAGGGGGCATACAATAATTCACCCCTCCACTTT.

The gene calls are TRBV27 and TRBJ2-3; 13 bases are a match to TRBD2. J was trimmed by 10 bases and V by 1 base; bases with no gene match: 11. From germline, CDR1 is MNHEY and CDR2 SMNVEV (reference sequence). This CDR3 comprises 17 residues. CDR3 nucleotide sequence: TGTGCCAGCAGTTTATTAACTAGCGGGGGGGCCGGGAGGGCGCAGTATTTT. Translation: CASSLLTSGGAGRAQYF.

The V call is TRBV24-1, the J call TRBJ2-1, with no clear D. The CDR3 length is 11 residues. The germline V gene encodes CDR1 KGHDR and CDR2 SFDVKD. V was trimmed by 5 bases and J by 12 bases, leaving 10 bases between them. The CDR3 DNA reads TGTGCCACCAGTGTAGGGTATGGGCAGTTCTTC. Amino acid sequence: CATSVGYGQFF.

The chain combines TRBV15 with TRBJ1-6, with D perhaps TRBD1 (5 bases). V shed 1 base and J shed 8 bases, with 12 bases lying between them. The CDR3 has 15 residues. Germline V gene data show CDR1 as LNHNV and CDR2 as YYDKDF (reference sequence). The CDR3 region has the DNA TGTGCCACCAGCAGAGTATCAGGGCGGGATTCACCCCTCCACTTT. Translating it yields CATSRVSGRDSPLHF.

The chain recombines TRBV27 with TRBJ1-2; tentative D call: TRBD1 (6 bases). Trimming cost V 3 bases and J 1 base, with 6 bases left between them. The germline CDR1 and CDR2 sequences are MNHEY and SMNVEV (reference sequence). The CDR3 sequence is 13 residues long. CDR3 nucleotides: TGTGCCAGCAGTTTCAGGGGTAACTATGGCTACACCTTC. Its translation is CASSFRGNYGYTF.

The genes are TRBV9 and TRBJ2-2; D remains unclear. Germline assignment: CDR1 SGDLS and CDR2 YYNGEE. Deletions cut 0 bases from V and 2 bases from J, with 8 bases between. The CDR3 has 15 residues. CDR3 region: CASSVATGNTGELFF. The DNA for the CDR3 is TGTGCCAGCAGCGTAGCCACGGGTAACACCGGGGAGCTGTTTTTT.

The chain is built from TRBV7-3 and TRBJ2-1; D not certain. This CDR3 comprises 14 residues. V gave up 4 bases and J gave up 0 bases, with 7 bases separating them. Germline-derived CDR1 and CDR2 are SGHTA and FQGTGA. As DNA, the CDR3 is TGTGCCAGCAGCTCCGATAGCTCCTACAATGAGCAGTTCTTC. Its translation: CASSSDSSYNEQFF.

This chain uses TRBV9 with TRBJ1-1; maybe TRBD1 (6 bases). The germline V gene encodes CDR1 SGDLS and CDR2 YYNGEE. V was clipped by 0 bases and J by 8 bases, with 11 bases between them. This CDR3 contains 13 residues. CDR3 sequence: CASSVGGGAEAFF. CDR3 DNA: TGTGCCAGCAGCGTAGGAGGGGGAGCGGAAGCTTTCTTT.

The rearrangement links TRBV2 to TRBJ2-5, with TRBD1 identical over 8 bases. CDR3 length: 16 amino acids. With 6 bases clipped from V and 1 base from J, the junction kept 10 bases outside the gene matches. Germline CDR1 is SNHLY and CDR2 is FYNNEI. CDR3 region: CASRISRTGPQETQYF. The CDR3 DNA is TGTGCCAGCAGGATCTCTCGGACAGGGCCCCAAGAGACCCAGTACTTC.

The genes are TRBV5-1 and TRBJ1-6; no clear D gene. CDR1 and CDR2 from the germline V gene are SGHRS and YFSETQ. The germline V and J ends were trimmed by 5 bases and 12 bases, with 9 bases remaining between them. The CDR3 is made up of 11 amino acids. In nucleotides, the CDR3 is TGCGCCAGCAGATCGGAGGGACCCCTCCACTTT. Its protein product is CASRSEGPLHF.

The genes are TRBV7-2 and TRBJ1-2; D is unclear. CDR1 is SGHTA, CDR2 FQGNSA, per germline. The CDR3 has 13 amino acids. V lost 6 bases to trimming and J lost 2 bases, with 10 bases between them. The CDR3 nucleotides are TGTGCCAGCAGTAGGACGGTGAACTATGGCTACACCTTC. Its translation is CASSRTVNYGYTF.

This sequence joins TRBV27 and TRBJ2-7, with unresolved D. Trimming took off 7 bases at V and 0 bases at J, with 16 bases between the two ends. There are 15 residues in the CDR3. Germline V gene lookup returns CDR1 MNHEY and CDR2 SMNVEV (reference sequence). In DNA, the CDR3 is TGTGCCAGCAAATTTGGGCGGACGAGCTCCTACGAGCAGTACTTC. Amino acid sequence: CASKFGRTSSYEQYF.

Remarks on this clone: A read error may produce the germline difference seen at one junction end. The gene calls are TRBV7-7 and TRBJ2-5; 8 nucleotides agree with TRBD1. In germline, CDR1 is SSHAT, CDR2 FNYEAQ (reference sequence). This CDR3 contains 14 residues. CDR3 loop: CASSDAGGWETQYF. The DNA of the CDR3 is TGTGCTAGCAGCGATGCAGGGGGCTGGGAGACCCAGTACTTC.

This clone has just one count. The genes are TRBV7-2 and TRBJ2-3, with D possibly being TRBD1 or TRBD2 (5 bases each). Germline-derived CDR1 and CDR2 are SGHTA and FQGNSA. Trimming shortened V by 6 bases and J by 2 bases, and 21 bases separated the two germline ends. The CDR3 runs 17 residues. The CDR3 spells CASSDPWDPLSTDTQYF. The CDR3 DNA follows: TGTGCCAGCAGTGACCCCTGGGACCCCCTATCCACAGATACGCAGTATTTT.

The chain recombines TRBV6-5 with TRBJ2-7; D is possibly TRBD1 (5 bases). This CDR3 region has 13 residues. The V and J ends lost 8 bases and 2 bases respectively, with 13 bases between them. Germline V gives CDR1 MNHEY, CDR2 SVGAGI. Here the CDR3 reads CASGQGIPYEQYF. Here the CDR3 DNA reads TGTGCCAGCGGCCAGGGTATTCCCTACGAGCAGTACTTC.

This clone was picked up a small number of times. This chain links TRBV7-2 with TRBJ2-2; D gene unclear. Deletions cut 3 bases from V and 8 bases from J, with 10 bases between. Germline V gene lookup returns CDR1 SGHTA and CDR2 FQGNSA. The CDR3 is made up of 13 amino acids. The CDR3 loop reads CASSLGWAGELFF. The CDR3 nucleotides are TGTGCCAGCAGCTTGGGGTGGGCGGGGGAGCTGTTTTTT.

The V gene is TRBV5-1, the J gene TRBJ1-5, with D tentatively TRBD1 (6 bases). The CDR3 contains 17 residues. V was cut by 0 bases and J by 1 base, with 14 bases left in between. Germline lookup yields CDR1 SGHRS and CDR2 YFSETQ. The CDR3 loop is CASSLGPTGFSNQPQHF. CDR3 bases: TGCGCCAGCAGCTTGGGGCCCACAGGGTTCAGCAATCAGCCCCAGCATTTT.

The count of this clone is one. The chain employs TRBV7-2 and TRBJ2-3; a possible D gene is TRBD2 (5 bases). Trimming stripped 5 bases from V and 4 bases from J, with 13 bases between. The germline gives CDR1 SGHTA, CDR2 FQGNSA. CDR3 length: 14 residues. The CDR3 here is CASSREGVPDTQYF. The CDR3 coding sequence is TGTGCCAGCAGCCGGGAAGGAGTGCCAGATACGCAGTATTTT.

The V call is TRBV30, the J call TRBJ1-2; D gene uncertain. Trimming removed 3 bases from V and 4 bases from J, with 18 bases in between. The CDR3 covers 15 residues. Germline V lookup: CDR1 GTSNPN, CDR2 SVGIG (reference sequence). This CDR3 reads CAWSGPYPAVYGYTF. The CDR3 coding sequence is TGTGCCTGGAGCGGCCCCTATCCCGCAGTCTATGGCTACACCTTC.

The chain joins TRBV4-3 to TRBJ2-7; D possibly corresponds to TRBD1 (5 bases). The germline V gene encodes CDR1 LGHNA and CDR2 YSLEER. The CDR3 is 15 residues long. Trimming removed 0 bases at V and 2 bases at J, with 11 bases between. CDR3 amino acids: CASSQDADTPYEQYF. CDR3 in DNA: TGCGCCAGCAGCCAAGATGCGGACACTCCCTACGAGCAGTACTTC.

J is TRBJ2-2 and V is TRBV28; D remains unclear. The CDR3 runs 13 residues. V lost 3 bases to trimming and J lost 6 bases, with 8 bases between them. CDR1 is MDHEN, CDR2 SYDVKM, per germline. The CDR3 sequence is CASSFLGSGELFF. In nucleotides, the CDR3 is TGTGCCAGCAGTTTTTTGGGTTCCGGGGAGCTGTTTTTT. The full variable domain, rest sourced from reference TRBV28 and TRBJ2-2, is DVKVTQSSRYLVKRTGEKVFLECVQDMDHENMFWYRQDPGLGLRLIYFSYDVKMKEKGDIPEGYSVSREKKERFSLILESASTNQTSMYLCASSFLGSGELFFGEGSRLTVL.

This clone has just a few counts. For the CDR3, the DNA is TGTGCCAGCAGCAGGTTTGGGGGAGACAATGAGCAGTTCTTC. This gives the protein CASSRFGGDNEQFF. The chain is built from TRBV11-2 and TRBJ2-1; D tentatively fits TRBD1 or TRBD2 (5 bases each). This CDR3 is built from 14 residues. CDR1 and CDR2 from the germline V gene are SGHAT and FQNNGV. Trimming took off 5 bases at V and 5 bases at J, with 13 bases between the two ends.

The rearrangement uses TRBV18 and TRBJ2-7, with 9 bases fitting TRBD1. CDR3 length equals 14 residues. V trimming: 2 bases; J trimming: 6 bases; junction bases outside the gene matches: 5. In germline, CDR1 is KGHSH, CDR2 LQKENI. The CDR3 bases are TGTGCCAGCTCACCATTAGGACAGGGGTCCGAGCAGTACTTC. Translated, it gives CASSPLGQGSEQYF. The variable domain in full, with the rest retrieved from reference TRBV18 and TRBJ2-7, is NAGVMQNPRHLVRRRGQEARLRCSPMKGHSHVYWYRQLPEEGLKFMVYLQKENIIDESGMPKERFSAEFPKEGPSILRIQQVVRGDSAAYFCASSPLGQGSEQYFGPGTRLTVT.

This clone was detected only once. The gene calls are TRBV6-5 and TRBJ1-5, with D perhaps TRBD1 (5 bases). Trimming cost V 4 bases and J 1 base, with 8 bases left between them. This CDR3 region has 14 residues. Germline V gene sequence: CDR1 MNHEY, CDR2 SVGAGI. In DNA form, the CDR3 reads TGTGCCAGCAGTTGGGGACCGAGCAATCAGCCCCAGCATTTT. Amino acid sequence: CASSWGPSNQPQHF.